This TCR beta chain was recorded in a study of blood T cells in healthy people across ages. Study-level results: Aged donors had fewer naive CD4+ cells and lower diversity than long-lived donors.

V was pared by 5 bases and J by 2 bases, with 9 bases of the junction left unmatched. The CDR3 covers 15 residues. Concerning this clonotype: Antigen unknown.

Samples each had at least 5 micrograms of total RNA extracted. Sample-barcoded 5' priming and a J-beta primer mix drove a second PCR of about 7 to 12 cycles. Every molecule of cDNA carried a tag from a template-switch adaptor with 12 random nucleotides. MiXCR, applied by TCRdb to the 5' RACE reads, yields one record per CDR3 protein. Seen here are around 1,800,000 distinct CDR3 sequences, approximately 40% observed once, and the top ten hold 23%. This chain links TRBV12-3 or TRBV12-4 with TRBJ2-7, with 7 bases identical to TRBD1. This sequence originates from a human donor in good health. Sequenced sample: blood. In DNA form, the CDR3 reads TGTGCCAGCAGTCCCGGGACAGCCGTTGCCTACGAGCAGTACTTC. Encoded protein: CASSPGTAVAYEQYF.